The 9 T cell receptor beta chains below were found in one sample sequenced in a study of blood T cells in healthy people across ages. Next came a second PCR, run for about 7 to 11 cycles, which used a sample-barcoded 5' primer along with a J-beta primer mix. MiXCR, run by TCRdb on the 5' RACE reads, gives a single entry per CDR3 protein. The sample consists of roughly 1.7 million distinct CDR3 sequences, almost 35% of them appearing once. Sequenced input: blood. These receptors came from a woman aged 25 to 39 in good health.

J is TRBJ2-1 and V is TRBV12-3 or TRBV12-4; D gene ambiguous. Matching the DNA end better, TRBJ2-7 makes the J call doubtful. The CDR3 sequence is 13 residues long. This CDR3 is CASNFGATYEQYF. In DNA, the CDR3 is TGTGCCAGCAATTTCGGCGCCACCTACGAGCAGTACTTC.

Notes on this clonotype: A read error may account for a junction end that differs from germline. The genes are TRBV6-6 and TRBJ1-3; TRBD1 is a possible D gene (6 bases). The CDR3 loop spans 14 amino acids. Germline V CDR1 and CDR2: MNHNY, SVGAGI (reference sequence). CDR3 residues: CASSWTVSGNTRYF. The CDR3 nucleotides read TGTGCCAGCAGTTGGACAGTCTCTGGAAACACCAGATATTTT.

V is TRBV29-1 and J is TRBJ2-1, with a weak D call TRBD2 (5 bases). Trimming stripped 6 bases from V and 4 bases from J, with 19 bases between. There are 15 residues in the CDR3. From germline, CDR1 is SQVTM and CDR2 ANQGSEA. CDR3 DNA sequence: TGCAGCGTCGGGTGGTCGGGTCGGGATTACAATGAGCAGTTCTTC. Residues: CSVGWSGRDYNEQFF.

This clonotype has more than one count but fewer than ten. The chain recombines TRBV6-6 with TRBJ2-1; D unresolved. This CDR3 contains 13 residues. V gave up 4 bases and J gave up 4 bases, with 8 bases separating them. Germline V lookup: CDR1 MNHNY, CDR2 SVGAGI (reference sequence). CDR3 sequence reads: CASSLMQYNEQFF. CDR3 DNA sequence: TGTGCCAGCAGTTTGATGCAGTACAATGAGCAGTTCTTC.

CDR3 coding DNA: TGTGCCAGCAGAGGACTAGCGGGGTACACAGATACGCAGTATTTT. Protein: CASRGLAGYTDTQYF. The V call is TRBV6-6, the J call TRBJ2-3; 12 positions match TRBD2. The CDR3 totals 15 residues. The J segment lost 2 bases and the V segment lost 6 bases, leaving 3 bases of the junction unmatched. CDR1 MNHNY and CDR2 SVGAGI come from the germline V gene (reference sequence).

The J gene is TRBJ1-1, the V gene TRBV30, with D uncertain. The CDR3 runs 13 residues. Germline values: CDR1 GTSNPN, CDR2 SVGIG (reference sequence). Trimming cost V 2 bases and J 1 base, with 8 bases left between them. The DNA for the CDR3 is TGTGCCTGGAGTCGGGCCCAGAACACTGAAGCTTTCTTT. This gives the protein CAWSRAQNTEAFF.

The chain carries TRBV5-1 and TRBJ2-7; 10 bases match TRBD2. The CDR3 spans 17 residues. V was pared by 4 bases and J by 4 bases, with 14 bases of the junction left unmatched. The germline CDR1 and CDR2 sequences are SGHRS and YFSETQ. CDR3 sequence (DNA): TGCGCCAGCAGCAAGGCTAGCGGGGGATTATTCTCGTACGAGCAGTACTTC. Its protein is CASSKASGGLFSYEQYF.

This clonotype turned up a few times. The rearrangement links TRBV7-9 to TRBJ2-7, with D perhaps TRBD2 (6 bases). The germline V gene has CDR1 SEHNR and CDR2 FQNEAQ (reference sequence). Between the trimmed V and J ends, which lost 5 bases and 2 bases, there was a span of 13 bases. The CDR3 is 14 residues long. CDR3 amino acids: CASSPGLSPYEQYF. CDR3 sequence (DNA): TGTGCCAGCAGCCCGGGACTTAGCCCCTACGAGCAGTACTTC.

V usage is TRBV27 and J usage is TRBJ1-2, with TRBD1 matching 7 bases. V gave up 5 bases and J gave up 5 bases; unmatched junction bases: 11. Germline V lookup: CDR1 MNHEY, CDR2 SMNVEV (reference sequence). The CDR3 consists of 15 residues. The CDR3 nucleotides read TGTGCCAGCAGTAAGCCGGGACAGCTGAATTATGGCTACACCTTC. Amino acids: CASSKPGQLNYGYTF.